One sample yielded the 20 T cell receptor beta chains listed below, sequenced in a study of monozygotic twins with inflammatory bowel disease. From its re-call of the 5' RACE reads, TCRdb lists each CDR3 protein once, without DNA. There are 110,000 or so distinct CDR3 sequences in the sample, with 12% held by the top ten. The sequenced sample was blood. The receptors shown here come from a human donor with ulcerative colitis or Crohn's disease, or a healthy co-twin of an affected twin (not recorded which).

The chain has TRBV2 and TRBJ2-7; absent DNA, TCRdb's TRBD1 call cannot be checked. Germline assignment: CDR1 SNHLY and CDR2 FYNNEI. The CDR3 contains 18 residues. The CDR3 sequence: CASSESAPPGPNFYEQYF.

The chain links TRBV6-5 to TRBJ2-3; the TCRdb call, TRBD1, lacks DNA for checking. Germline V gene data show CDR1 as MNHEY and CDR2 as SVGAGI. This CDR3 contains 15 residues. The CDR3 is CASSYGEGRADTQYF.

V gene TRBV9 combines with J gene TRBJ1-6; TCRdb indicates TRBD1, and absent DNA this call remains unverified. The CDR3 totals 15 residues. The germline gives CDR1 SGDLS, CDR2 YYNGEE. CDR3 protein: CASSPGQTSPMALHF.

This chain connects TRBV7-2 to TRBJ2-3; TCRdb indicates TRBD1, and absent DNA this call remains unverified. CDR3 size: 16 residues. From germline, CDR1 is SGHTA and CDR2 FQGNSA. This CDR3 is CASSVQRDPSGTTQYF. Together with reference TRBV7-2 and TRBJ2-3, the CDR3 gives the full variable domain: GAGVSQSPSNKVTEKGKDVELRCDPISGHTALYWYRQSLGQGLEFLIYFQGNSAPDKSGLPSDRFSAERTGGSVSTLTIQRTQQEDSAVYLCASSVQRDPSGTTQYFGPGTRLTVL.

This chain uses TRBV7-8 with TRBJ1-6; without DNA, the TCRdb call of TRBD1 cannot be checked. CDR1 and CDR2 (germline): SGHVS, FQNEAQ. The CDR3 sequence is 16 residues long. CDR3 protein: CASSLDNAGGRSPLHF.

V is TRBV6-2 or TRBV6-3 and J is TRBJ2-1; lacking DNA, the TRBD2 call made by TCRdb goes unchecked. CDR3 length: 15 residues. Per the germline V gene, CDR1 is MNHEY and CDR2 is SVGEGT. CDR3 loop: CASSPRAADNNEQFF.

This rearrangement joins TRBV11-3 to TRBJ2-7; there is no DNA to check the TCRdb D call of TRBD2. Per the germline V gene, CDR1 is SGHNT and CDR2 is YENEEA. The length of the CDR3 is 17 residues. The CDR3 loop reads CASSLGLREEDSYEQYF.

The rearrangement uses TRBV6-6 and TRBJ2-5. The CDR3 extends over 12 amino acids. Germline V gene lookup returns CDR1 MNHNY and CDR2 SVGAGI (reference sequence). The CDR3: CASSSRWETQYF.

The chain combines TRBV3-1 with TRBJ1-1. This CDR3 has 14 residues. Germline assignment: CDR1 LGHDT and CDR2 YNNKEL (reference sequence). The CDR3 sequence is CASSQDGVGTEAFF. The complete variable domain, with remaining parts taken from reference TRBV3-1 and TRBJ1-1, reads DTAVSQTPKYLVTQMGNDKSIKCEQNLGHDTMYWYKQDSKKFLKIMFSYNNKELIINETVPNRFSPKSPDKAHLNLHINSLELGDSAVYFCASSQDGVGTEAFFGQGTRLTVV.

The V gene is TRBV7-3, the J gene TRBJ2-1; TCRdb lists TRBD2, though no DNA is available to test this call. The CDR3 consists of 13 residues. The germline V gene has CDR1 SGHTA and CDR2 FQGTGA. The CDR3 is CASSYGTRNEQFF.

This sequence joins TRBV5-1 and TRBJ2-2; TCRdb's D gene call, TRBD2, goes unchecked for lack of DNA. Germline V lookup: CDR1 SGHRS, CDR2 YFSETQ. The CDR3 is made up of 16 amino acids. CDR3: CASSSLAGGSTGELFF.

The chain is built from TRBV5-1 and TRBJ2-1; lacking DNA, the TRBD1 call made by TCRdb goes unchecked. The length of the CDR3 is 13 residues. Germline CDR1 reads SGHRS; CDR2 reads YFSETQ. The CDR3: CASSLVGVNAGFF.

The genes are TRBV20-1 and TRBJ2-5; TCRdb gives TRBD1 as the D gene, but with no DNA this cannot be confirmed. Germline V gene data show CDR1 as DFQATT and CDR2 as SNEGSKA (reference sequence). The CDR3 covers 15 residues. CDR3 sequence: CSASISGGVGGTQYF.

The CDR3: CATSTGGTGSLYGYTF. The rearrangement uses TRBV5-1 and TRBJ1-2; TCRdb's assignment of TRBD1 cannot be checked, as there is no DNA. The CDR3 runs 16 residues. Germline assignment: CDR1 SGHRS and CDR2 YFSETQ.

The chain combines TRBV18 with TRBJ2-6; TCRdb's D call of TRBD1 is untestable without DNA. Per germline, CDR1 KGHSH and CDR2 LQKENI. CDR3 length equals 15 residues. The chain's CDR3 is CASSPAGSGANVLTF.

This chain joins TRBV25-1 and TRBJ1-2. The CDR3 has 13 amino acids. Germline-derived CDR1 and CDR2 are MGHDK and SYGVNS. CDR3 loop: CASSGTVPYGYTF.

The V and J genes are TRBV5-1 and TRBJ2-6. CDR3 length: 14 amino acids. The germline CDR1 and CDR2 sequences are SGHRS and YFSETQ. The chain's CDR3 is CASRIVSGANVLTF.

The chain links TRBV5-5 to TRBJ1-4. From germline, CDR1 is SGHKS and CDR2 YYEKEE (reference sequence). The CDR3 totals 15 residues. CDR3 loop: CASSLGGATNEKLFF.

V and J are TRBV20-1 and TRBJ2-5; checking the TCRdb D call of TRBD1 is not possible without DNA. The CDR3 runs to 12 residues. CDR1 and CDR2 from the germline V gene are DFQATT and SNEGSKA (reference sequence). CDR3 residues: CSAIPRDETQYF.

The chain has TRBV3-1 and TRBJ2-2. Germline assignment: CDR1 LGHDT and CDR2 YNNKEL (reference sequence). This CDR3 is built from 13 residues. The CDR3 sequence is CASSRFDTGELFF.